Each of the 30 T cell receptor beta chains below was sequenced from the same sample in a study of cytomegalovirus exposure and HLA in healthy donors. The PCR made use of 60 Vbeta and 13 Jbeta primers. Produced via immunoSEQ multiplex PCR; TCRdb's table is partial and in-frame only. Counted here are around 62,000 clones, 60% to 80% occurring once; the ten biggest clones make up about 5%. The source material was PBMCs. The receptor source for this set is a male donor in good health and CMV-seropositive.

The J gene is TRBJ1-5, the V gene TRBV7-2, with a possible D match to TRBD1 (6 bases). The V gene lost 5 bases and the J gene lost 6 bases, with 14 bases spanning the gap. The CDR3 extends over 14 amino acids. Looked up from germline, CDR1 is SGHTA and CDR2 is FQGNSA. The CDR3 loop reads CASSPTGLVQPQHF. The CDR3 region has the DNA TGTGCCAGCAGCCCCACAGGGCTTGTTCAGCCCCAGCATTTT.

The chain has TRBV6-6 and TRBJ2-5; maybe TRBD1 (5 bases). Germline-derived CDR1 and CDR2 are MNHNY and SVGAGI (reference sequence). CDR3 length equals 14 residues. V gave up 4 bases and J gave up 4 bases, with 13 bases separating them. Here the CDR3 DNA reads TGTGCCAGCAGTTGGGGCAGTGGTTCAGAGACCCAGTACTTC. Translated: CASSWGSGSETQYF.

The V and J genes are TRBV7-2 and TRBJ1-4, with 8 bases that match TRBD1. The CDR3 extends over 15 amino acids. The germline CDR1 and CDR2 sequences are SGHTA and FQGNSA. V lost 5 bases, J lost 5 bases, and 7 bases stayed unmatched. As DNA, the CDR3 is TGTGCCAGCAGCGCAGGGGGCTTGTTGAATGAAAAACTGTTTTTT. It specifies CASSAGGLLNEKLFF.

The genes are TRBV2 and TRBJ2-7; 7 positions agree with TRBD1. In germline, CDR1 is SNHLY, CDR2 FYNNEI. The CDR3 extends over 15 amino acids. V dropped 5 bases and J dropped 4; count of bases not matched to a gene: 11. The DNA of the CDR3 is TGTGCCAGCAGTCCTAAACAGGGGATAACGTACGAGCAGTACTTC. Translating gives CASSPKQGITYEQYF. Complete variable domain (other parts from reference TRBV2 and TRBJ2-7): EPEVTQTPSHQVTQMGQEVILRCVPISNHLYFYWYRQILGQKVEFLVSFYNNEISEKSEIFDDQFSVERPDGSNFTLKIRSTKLEDSAMYFCASSPKQGITYEQYFGPGTRLTVT.

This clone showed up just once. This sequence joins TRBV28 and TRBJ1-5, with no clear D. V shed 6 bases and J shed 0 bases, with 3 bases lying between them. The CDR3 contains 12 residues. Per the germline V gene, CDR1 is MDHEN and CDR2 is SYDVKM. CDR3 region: CASSYSNQPQHF. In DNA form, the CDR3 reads TGTGCCAGCAGCTATAGCAATCAGCCCCAGCATTTT.

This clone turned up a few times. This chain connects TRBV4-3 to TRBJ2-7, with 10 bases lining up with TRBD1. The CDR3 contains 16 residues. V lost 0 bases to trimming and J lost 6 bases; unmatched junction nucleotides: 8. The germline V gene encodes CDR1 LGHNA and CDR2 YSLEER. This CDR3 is CASSQERGTGEGEQYF. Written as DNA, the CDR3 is TGCGCCAGCAGCCAAGAGAGGGGGACAGGGGAAGGCGAGCAGTACTTC.

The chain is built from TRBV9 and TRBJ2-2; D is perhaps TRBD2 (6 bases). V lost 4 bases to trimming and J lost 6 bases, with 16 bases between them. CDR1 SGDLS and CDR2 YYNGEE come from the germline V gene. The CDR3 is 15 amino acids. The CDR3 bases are TGTGCCAGCAGCACGCCGGGAGACGCATCCGGGGAGCTGTTTTTT. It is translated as CASSTPGDASGELFF.

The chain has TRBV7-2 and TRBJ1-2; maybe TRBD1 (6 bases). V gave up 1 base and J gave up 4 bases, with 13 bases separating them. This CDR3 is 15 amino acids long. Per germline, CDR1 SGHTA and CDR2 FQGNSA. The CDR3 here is CASSLGAGVGYGYTF. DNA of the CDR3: TGTGCCAGCAGCTTAGGGGCAGGGGTTGGCTATGGCTACACCTTC.

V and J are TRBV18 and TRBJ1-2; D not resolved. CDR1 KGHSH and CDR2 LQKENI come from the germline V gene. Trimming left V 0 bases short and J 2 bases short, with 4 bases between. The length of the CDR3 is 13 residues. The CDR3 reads CASSPPANYGYTF. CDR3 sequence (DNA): TGTGCCAGCTCACCACCGGCCAACTATGGCTACACCTTC.

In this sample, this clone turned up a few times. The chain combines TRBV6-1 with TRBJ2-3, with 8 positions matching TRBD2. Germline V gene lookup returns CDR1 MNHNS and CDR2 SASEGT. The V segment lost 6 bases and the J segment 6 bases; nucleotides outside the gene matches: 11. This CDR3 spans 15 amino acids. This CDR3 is CASRSGLAAGDTQYF. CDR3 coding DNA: TGTGCCAGCAGATCCGGACTAGCTGCAGGTGATACGCAGTATTTT.

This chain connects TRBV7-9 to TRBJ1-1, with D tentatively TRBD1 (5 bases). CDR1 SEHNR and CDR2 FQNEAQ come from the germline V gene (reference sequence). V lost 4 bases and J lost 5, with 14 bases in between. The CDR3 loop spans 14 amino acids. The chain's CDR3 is CASSWGGAVTEAFF. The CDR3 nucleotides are TGTGCCAGCAGCTGGGGGGGAGCGGTAACTGAAGCTTTCTTT.

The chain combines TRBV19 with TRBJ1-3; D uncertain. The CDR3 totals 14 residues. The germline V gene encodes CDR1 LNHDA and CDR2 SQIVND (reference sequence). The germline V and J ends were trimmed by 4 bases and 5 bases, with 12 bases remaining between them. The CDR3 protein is CASSNLATRNTIYF. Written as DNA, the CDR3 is TGTGCCAGTAGTAATCTCGCTACGAGAAACACCATATATTTT.

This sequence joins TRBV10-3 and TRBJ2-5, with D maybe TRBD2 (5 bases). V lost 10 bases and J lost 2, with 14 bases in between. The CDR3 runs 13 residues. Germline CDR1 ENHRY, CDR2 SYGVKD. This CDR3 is CATLGSIQETQYF. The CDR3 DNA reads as TGTGCCACCCTTGGGAGTATACAAGAGACCCAGTACTTC.

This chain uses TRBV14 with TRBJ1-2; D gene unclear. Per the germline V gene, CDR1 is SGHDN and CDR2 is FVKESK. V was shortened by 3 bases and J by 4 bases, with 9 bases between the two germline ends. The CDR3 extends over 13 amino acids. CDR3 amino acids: CASSQGSFYGYTF. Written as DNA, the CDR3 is TGTGCCAGCAGCCAGGGCAGCTTCTATGGCTACACCTTC. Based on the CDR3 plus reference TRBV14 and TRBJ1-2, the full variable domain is EAGVTQFPSHSVIEKGQTVTLRCDPISGHDNLYWYRRVMGKEIKFLLHFVKESKQDESGMPNNRFLAERTGGTYSTLKVQPAELEDSGVYFCASSQGSFYGYTFGSGTRLTVV.

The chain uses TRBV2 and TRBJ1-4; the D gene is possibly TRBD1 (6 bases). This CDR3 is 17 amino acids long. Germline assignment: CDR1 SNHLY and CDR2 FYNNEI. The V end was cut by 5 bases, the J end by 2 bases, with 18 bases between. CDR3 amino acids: CASSRRGILRTNEKLFF. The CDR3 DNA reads TGTGCCAGCAGTCGAAGGGGGATATTGAGGACTAATGAAAAACTGTTTTTT.

The CDR3 sequence is CASSPALNTEAFF. In DNA, the CDR3 is TGTGCCAGCAGCCCCGCGCTGAACACTGAAGCTTTCTTT. The chain employs TRBV5-6 and TRBJ1-1; D gene uncertain. CDR3 length: 13 amino acids. Trimming left V 4 bases short and J 0 bases short, with 7 bases between. Looked up from germline, CDR1 is SGHDT and CDR2 is YYEEEE.

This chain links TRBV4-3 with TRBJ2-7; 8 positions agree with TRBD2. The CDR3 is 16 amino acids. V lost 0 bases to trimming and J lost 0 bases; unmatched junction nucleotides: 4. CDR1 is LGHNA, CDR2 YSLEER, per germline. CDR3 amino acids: CASSQELAGNSYEQYF. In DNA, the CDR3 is TGCGCCAGCAGCCAAGAATTAGCGGGGAACTCCTACGAGCAGTACTTC.

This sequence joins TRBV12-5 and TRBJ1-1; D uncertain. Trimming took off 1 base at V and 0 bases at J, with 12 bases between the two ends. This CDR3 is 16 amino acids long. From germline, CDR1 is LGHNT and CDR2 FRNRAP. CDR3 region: CASGLELQPMNTEAFF. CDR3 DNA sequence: TGTGCTAGTGGTTTGGAGCTACAGCCCATGAACACTGAAGCTTTCTTT.

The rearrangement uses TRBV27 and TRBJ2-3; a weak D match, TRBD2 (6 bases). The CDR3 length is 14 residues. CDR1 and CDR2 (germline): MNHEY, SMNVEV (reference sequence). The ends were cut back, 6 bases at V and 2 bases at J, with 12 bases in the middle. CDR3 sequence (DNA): TGTGCCAGCAGCTCGGGACTTGACACAGATACGCAGTATTTT. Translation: CASSSGLDTDTQYF.

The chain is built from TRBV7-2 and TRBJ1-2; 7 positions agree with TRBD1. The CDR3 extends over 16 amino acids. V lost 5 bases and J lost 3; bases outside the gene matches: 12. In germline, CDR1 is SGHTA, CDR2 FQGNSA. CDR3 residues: CASSPPRWGQHYGYTF. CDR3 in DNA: TGTGCCAGCAGCCCCCCCAGGTGGGGACAGCACTATGGCTACACCTTC.

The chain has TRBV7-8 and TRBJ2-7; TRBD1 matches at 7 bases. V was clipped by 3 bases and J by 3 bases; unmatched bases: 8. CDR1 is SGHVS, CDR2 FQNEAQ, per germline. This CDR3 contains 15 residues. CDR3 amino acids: CASSFHTGQYYEQYF. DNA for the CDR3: TGTGCCAGCAGCTTCCACACGGGACAGTACTACGAGCAGTACTTC.

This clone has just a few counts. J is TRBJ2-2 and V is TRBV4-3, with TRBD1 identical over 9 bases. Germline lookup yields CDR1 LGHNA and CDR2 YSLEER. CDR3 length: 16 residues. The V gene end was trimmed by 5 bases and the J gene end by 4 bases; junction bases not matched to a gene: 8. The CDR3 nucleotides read TGCGCCAGCAGCGCGCAATGGACAGGGGCCACCGGGGAGCTGTTTTTT. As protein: CASSAQWTGATGELFF.

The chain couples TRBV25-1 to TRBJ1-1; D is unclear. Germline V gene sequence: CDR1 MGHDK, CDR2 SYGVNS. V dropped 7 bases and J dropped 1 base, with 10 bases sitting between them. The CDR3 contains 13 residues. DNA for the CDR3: TGTGCCAGCAAGCGGTCTGAGAACACTGAAGCTTTCTTT. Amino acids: CASKRSENTEAFF.

CDR3 bases: TGTGCCAGCACCTCTTTCTCCTACGAGCAGTACTTC. Translated, it gives CASTSFSYEQYF. The gene calls are TRBV7-8 and TRBJ2-7, with D unclear. Trimming took 7 bases from V and 0 from J, leaving 7 bases between them. The germline V gene has CDR1 SGHVS and CDR2 FQNEAQ. The CDR3 is made up of 12 amino acids.

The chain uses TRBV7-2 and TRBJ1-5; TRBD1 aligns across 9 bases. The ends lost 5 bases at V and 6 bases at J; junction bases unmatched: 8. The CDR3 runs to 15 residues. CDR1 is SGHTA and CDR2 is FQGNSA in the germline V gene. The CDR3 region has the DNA TGTGCCAGCAGCGACGGACAGGGGTCTGCTCAGCCCCAGCATTTT. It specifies CASSDGQGSAQPQHF.

CDR3 sequence (DNA): TGCGCCAGCAGCTTGGAGGTAGCGGGGGGCCACAATGAGCAGTTCTTC. This codes for CASSLEVAGGHNEQFF. This chain connects TRBV5-1 to TRBJ2-1; TRBD2 aligns across 10 bases. Germline V lookup: CDR1 SGHRS, CDR2 YFSETQ. Germline trimming cut 0 bases from V and 5 bases from J; bases unmatched to any gene: 5. The CDR3 covers 16 residues.

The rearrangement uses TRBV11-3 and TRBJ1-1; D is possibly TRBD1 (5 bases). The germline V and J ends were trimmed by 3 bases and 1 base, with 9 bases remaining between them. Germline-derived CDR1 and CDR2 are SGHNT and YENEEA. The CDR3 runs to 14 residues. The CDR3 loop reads CASSFTGENTEAFF. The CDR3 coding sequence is TGTGCCAGCAGCTTCACGGGGGAGAACACTGAAGCTTTCTTT.

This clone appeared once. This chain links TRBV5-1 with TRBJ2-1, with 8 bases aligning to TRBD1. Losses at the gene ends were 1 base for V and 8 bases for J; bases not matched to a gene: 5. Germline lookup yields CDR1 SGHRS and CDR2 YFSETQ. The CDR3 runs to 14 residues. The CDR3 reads CASSLRQGADEQFF. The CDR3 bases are TGCGCCAGCAGCTTGCGGCAGGGGGCCGATGAGCAGTTCTTC.

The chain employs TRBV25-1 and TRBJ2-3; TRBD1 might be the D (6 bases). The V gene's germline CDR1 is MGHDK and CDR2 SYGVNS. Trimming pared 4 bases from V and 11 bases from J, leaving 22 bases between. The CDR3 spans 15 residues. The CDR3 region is CASSASGHTPAEQYF. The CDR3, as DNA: TGTGCCAGCAGTGCGTCGGGACACACCCCCGCGGAGCAGTATTTT.

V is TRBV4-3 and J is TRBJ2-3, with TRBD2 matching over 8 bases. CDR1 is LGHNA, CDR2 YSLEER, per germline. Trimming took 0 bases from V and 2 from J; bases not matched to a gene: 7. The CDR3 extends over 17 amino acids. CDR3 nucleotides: TGCGCCAGCAGCCAAGATCTAGGGCGGGGGGACACAGATACGCAGTATTTT. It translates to CASSQDLGRGDTDTQYF.